The count of the clone carrying this TCR beta chain is one. Its antigen is not known. The data belong to a study of shared clonotypes between healthy human individuals. Study-level results: The study sampled only blood, and tissue repertoires likely differ. Sequencing depth was expected to affect clonotype sharing among donors.

This table comes from immunoSEQ multiplex PCR, and its TCRdb copy is limited to in-frame clones, with some not included. The sample includes about 2.3 million clones, approximately 90% seen only once; the top ten take 0.3% to 0.4%. The sample consisted of naive CD4+ T cells from PBMCs. Subset defined: CD45RA+ positively selected. This receptor was identified in a man between 18 and 29 years old in good health. Some clones in this sample may be carry-over from other donors' samples.

CDR3 bases: TGTGCCAGCAGCCGCCCCGCCAGCTATGGCTACACCTTC. It yields the protein CASSRPASYGYTF. The chain uses TRBV5-6 and TRBJ1-2; D call uncertain. The CDR3 has 13 residues. V was clipped by 4 bases and J by 4 bases, with 11 bases between them. Germline loops: CDR1 SGHDT, CDR2 YYEEEE.